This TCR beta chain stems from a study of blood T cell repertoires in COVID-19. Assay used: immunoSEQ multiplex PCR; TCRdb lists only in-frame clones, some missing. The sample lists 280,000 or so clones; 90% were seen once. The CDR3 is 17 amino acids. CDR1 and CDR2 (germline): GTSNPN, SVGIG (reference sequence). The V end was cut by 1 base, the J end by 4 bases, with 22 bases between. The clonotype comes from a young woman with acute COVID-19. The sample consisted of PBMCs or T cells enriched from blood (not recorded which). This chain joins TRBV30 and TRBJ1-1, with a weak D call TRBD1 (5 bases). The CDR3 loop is CAWSGPGGTRNPTEAFF. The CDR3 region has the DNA TGTGCCTGGAGTGGGCCAGGAGGGACCCGAAACCCCACTGAAGCTTTCTTT. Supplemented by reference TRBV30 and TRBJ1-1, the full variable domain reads SQTIHQWPATLVQPVGSPLSLECTVEGTSNPNLYWYRQAAGRGLQLLFYSVGIGQISSEVPQNLSASRPQDRQFILSSKKLLLSDSGFYLCAWSGPGGTRNPTEAFFGQGTRLTVV.